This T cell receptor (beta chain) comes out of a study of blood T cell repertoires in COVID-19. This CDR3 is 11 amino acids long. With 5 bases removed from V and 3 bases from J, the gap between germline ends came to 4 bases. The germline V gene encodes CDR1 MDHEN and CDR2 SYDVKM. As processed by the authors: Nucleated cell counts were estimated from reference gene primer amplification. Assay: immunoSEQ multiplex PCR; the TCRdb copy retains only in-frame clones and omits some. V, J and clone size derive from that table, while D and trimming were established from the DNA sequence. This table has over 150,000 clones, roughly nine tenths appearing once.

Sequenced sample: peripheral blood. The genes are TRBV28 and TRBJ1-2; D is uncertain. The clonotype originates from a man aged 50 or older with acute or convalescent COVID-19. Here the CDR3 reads CASSPDYGYTF. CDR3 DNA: TGTGCCAGCAGTCCCGACTATGGCTACACCTTC.